Reported below is one T cell receptor beta chain. Its antigen is still unknown. No per-base quality is available; no much larger clone lies one base away. Library generation was performed with 5' RACE. A second roughly 7 to 11 cycle PCR used a sample-barcoded 5' primer and a J-beta primer mix. A unique molecular identifier was introduced onto each TCR beta cDNA molecule by a template-switch 5' adaptor carrying 12 random nucleotides. At least 2.5 million CDR3-containing paired-end reads were obtained from each sample. All of the RNA was converted into first-strand cDNA using the Mint cDNA synthesis kit, with a TRBC-specific oligonucleotide serving as the primer. Following uracil-DNA glycosylase treatment, a first 18-cycle PCR with universal primers M1SS and BC2_uni_R was performed on all cDNA. The source study handled its data this way. Each sample was normalized by randomly selecting 1 million high-quality reads, each carrying a distinct molecular identifier. Instead of being binned into consensus sequences, reads that shared molecular identifiers were thrown out. MiTCR, run with a Q25 quality threshold and the strictest error-elimination algorithm, handled CDR3 identification, clonotype clustering and error correction. Lower-bound total TCR beta diversity was estimated with a nonparametric unseen species model using Euler transformation. The raw public reads went through TCRdb reprocessing: fastp at Q25, MiXCR clone calling, in-frame beta chains kept. Duplicate CDR3 protein sequences are folded into a single record with the most common DNA and genes. The V and J calls, along with clone size, are taken from TCRdb and not from the paper's own processing. The sample table records fewer than 2 million distinct CDR3 sequences; about two fifths of these occur just once. The ten largest clones take up roughly 23% of the sample.

This entry is derived from a study of blood T cells in healthy people across ages (dated by TCRdb to the mid-2010s). Broadly, across the study: Template switching captured roughly one uniquely barcoded TCR beta cDNA molecule per two T cells in model experiments. Using the same blood draw, the study looked at two additional independent replicas of 1 million unique cDNA reads for two donors, one aged 18 to 29 and the other aged 80 or older. To avoid experimental bias, donors of different ages were spread randomly across the sequencing lanes. The donors were divided into four age groups: young (average roughly 17 years), middle-aged (roughly 40), aged (about 61) and long-lived (approximately 74). To track age-related changes in TCR beta repertoire diversity, the study relied on deep sequencing normalized with unique cDNA molecular identifiers. What the authors observed across the whole study: Compared with the aged group, the long-lived group had more naive CD4+ T cells, fewer expanded clones and increased TCR diversity, suggesting age selection. The percentage of naive T cells measured by flow cytometry correlated strongly with observed TCR beta diversity. Because profiling used bulk unsorted PBMCs, naive and antigen-experienced compartments could not be compared conclusively. Estimates of total diversity based on one million sequenced T cells were regarded as lower bounds and as underestimates. Observed TCR beta diversity per million T cells fell roughly linearly with age, and a significant reduction was already apparent by age about 36. Because donor CMV infection status was unknown, age-related changes in expanded clonotypes were potentially confounded.

Deletion took 2 bases off V and 5 bases off J, with a span of 12 bases between the germline ends. CDR1 and CDR2, looked up from the germline V gene, are MGHRA and YSYEKL. From its cysteine to its phenylalanine, the CDR3 spans 14 amino acids. The read is trimmed to its CDR3 DNA, 42 bases read in frame from base 1. The donors were 40 or so Caucasian individuals from Russia, aged 6 to 90 years, who were systemically healthy. Each donor gave 9 to 10 milliliters of peripheral blood, collected into EDTA-treated Vacutainer tubes. Ficoll-Paque density-gradient centrifugation was used to isolate PBMCs, with at least 6 million per sample. Total RNA, at least 6 micrograms per sample, was extracted from PBMCs with Trizol reagent. Naive CD45RAhigh/CD27high T cell percentages were measured by flow cytometry on a PBMC aliquot from every donor.

The rearrangement joined TRBV4-1 to TRBJ2-5; the D gene is unclear. The sample comprised blood. The clonotype originates from a human donor in good health. CDR3 region: CASSQPSSHETQYF. Read as DNA, the sequence is TGCGCCAGCAGCCAACCTTCATCCCATGAGACCCAGTACTTC.